The rows below give T cell receptor beta chains drawn from one sample of a study of shared clonotypes between healthy human individuals. Assay used: immunoSEQ multiplex PCR; TCRdb lists only in-frame clones, some missing. Of nearly 2 million clones detected, about 95% appear once; the ten largest clones hold 1% to 1.5%. The sequencing input was naive CD8+ T cells sorted from blood. All receptors derive from a man aged 18 to 30 in good health. Both conserved end residues are part of each CDR3.

J gene: TRBJ2-1; V gene: TRBV4-3; CDR3 protein: CASSQDRTSGPYNEQFF
J gene: TRBJ2-2; V gene: TRBV4-1; CDR3 protein: CASSQASGGITGELFF
J gene: TRBJ1-2; V gene: TRBV19; CDR3 protein: CASSIEKGGDGYTF
J gene: TRBJ2-6; V gene: TRBV6-1; CDR3 protein: CASSESPASGANVLTF
J gene: TRBJ2-1; V gene: TRBV11-3; CDR3 protein: CASSLGRQGRNEQFF
J gene: TRBJ2-7; V gene: TRBV27; CDR3 protein: CASSYTSEGSYEQYF
J gene: TRBJ2-5; V gene: TRBV6-5; CDR3 protein: CASSYSGAVQETQYF
J gene: TRBJ2-1; V gene: TRBV15; CDR3 protein: CATSPREANEQFF
J gene: TRBJ2-7; V gene: TRBV27; CDR3 protein: CASSPGQGVQEQYF
J gene: TRBJ2-1; V gene: TRBV6-5; CDR3 protein: CASSPQSSYNEQFF
J gene: TRBJ2-1; V gene: TRBV9; CDR3 protein: CASSVASYNEQFF
J gene: TRBJ2-7; V gene: TRBV6-5; CDR3 protein: CASIKVGEQYF
J gene: TRBJ1-5; V gene: TRBV6-5; CDR3 protein: CASSPTDYSNQPQHF
J gene: TRBJ1-1; V gene: TRBV5-1; CDR3 protein: CASSQWGVKRGTEAFF
J gene: TRBJ1-3; V gene: TRBV29-1; CDR3 protein: CSVHALDRWGAGNTIYF
J gene: TRBJ1-4; V gene: TRBV27; CDR3 protein: CASSLVGTGNEKLFF
J gene: TRBJ1-2; V gene: TRBV27; CDR3 protein: CASSLSTNYGYTF
J gene: TRBJ2-5; V gene: TRBV7-9; CDR3 protein: CASSLGTGEETQYF
J gene: TRBJ2-7; V gene: TRBV27; CDR3 protein: CASSQDPGTASYEQYF
J gene: TRBJ1-1; V gene: TRBV28; CDR3 protein: CASSPLPGQGGLGLAFF
J gene: TRBJ2-3; V gene: TRBV27; CDR3 protein: CASSNDGVTSTDTQYF
J gene: TRBJ2-7; V gene: TRBV4-3; CDR3 protein: CASSQDPGFGEDYEQYF
J gene: TRBJ1-1; V gene: TRBV30; CDR3 protein: CAWSGSPTTEAFF
J gene: TRBJ1-5; V gene: TRBV6-1; CDR3 protein: CASSDEPQGFMQPQHF
J gene: TRBJ2-1; V gene: TRBV11-2; CDR3 protein: CASSFGLAGGLSYNEQFF
J gene: TRBJ1-6; V gene: TRBV4-1; CDR3 protein: CASSQDGAGLNSPLHF
J gene: TRBJ2-7; V gene: TRBV10-3; CDR3 protein: CAISESGGGEGSYEQYF
J gene: TRBJ1-5; V gene: TRBV6-5; CDR3 protein: CASGPGSLEPQHF
J gene: TRBJ2-1; V gene: TRBV10-2; CDR3 protein: CASRRDYNEQFF
J gene: TRBJ1-2; V gene: TRBV4-3; CDR3 protein: CASSQEHRGPYGGYTF
J gene: TRBJ2-7; V gene: TRBV30; CDR3 protein: CAWSVSPTGGGEQYF
J gene: TRBJ1-2; V gene: TRBV9; CDR3 protein: CASSVGDSLGYGYTF
J gene: TRBJ2-7; V gene: TRBV9; CDR3 protein: CASSVESQGYEQYF
J gene: TRBJ2-3; V gene: TRBV4-1; CDR3 protein: CASSQGGRQGLRADTQYF
J gene: TRBJ2-7; V gene: TRBV5-5; CDR3 protein: CASSLWTGSSYEQYF
J gene: TRBJ1-1; V gene: TRBV7-9; CDR3 protein: CASTQLTGGLTEAFF
J gene: TRBJ1-5; V gene: TRBV5-1; CDR3 protein: CASSSGESNQPQHF